The text below deals with one T cell receptor (beta chain). The target antigen is unknown. The observed sequence ends 3 residues before the CDR3 terminus, with the missing tail filled in from the germline J gene. TCRdb keeps only in-frame clones here, not all; method: immunoSEQ multiplex PCR. The sample data list about 15,000 clones. This sample was taken from a study of T cell clonality in common variable immunodeficiency. Whole-study findings and limits: In common variable immunodeficiency, TCR beta chains reportedly carried fewer deletions and N-nucleotide insertions.

Trimming removed 2 bases from V and 2 bases from J, with 16 bases in between. The V gene's germline CDR1 is SGHVS and CDR2 FQNEAQ. This CDR3 has 17 amino acids. Each donor provided 5 to 8 ml of heparinized whole blood. The clonotype was recovered from a human donor with common variable immunodeficiency. Sequencing was performed on peripheral blood mononuclear cells. This chain joins TRBV7-8 and TRBJ2-1, with D possibly TRBD1 on 6 matching bases. The CDR3 DNA, read in part, is TGTGCCAGCAGCTTAACTGCAGACAGGTCCACCTACAATGAG. This encodes CASSLTADRSTYNE. The full CDR3 protein reads CASSLTADRSTYNEQFF.